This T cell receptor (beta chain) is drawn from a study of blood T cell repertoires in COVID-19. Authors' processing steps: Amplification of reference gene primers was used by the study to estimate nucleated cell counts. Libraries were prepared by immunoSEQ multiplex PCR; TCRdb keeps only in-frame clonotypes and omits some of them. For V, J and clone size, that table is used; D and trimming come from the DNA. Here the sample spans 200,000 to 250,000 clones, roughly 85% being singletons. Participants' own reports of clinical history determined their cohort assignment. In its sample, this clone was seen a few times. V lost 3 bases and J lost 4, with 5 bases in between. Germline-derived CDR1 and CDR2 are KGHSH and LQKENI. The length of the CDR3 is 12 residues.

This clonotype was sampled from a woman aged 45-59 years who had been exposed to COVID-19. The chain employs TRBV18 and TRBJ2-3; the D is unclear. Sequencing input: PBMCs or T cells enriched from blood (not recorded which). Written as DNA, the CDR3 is TGTGCCAGCTCACCCGCGGCAGATACGCAGTATTTT. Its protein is CASSPAADTQYF.